This T cell receptor (beta chain) comes out of a study of response to subunit inactivated influenza vaccine. MiXCR was run by TCRdb on the RT-PCR reads, yielding one entry per CDR3 protein. Altogether about 530,000 distinct CDR3 sequences are present, about an eighth being singletons, with the ten largest covering roughly a tenth. The length of the CDR3 is 15 residues. V lost 2 bases and J 0 bases, leaving 9 bases between the germline ends. This TCR derives from a man between 50 and 59 years old who received an inactivated influenza vaccine. The sample was PBMCs from blood, taken on the day of vaccination. The chain links TRBV12-3 or TRBV12-4 to TRBJ2-3; D gene uncertain. CDR3 loop: CASSLRRSSTDTQYF. In DNA form, the CDR3 reads TGTGCCAGCAGTTTAAGGCGGTCCAGCACAGATACGCAGTATTTT.